This T cell receptor (beta chain) derives from a study of T cells in Graves' hyperthyroidism and ophthalmopathy. With a duration under 2 months, the hyperthyroidism was newly diagnosed in patients aged 18 to 65. Exclusion of patients followed from uncontrolled infection, other autoimmune disease, pregnancy or lactation. This clonotype was detected a few times. The germline V gene has CDR1 SEHNR and CDR2 FQNEAQ (reference sequence). The trim removed 4 bases at V and 7 bases at J, leaving 18 bases unmatched. CDR3 length equals 17 residues. Amplification targeted TCR beta CDR3 regions from RNA transcripts. The TCR CDR3 was amplified in a first-round RT-PCR using the HTBI primer set. TCRdb analysed the multiplex PCR reads with MiXCR anew, one entry per CDR3 protein. Among some 560,000 distinct CDR3 sequences, about 15% were seen once, and the ten largest hold more than 11%.

The clonotype was recovered from a middle-aged woman with Graves' hyperthyroidism. The chain uses TRBV7-9 and TRBJ1-2; 7 bases match TRBD1. The sequenced sample was blood. In nucleotides, the CDR3 is TGTGCCAGCAGCTATGGAAGTAGGCGGGACAGCATAACTGGCTACACCTTC. It translates to CASSYGSRRDSITGYTF.